This TCR beta chain was identified during a study of identical twins. MiXCR was run by TCRdb on the 5' RACE reads, yielding one entry per CDR3 protein. The sample lists around 280,000 distinct CDR3 sequences; under 9% were seen once. Germline V gene sequence: CDR1 MNHEY, CDR2 SMNVEV (reference sequence). CDR3 length: 16 amino acids. The junction had 7 bases not matched to a gene; V was cut back by 3 bases and J by 3 bases. The sample was also reused in another study, on yellow fever vaccine responses in identical twins. That source notes: Twins' vaccine T cell responses were reported to seem partly convergent and partly personalized.

This receptor was identified in a woman under 30 in good health. Sequencing was performed on memory (CD45RO+) T cells sorted from blood. The genes are TRBV27 and TRBJ2-3, with TRBD1 matching over 9 bases. The DNA for the CDR3 is TGTGCCAGCAGTTTCACCGGGACAGGGATGACAGATACGCAGTATTTT. It specifies CASSFTGTGMTDTQYF.